This T cell receptor (beta chain) is from a study of cytomegalovirus exposure and HLA in healthy donors. Study findings and constraints: Rarity characterized most TCR sequences, yet some public TCRs appeared in many donors.

J was trimmed by 0 bases and V by 0 bases; bases with no gene match: 6. Germline loops: CDR1 SEHNR, CDR2 FQNEAQ (reference sequence). This CDR3 is built from 17 residues. The study ran its PCR with 60 Vbeta and 13 Jbeta primers. TCRdb keeps only in-frame clones here, not all; method: immunoSEQ multiplex PCR. In the table there are around 190,000 clones, about 80% of which are singletons. Comments on this clone: As yet, its antigen is unknown.

The chain couples TRBV7-9 to TRBJ1-1, with 8 bases aligning to TRBD1. Sequencing used PBMCs. This sequence was found in a man in his 60s in good health and CMV-seronegative. In DNA, the CDR3 is TGTGCCAGCAGCTTAGCTGGGACAGGAATCATGAACACTGAAGCTTTCTTT. It yields the protein CASSLAGTGIMNTEAFF.